This entry concerns a single TCR beta chain. These data are taken from a study of human T cells and chemical hapten exposure. Overall study: Per-sample TCR yield variability stemmed mainly from small pooled library volume differences.

Methods used by the authors: Sequenced samples showed a median of around 96,000 TCRs each, with counts running from around 25,000 to 690,000. MiXCR, applied by TCRdb to the 5' RACE reads, yields one record per CDR3 protein. In this record, the V and J calls reflect TCRdb's handling and not the investigators' own analysis. The sample records 110,000 or so distinct CDR3 sequences, roughly 19% being singletons. The authors extracted total RNA from unfractionated whole blood. The CDR3 is 13 amino acids. Germline lookup yields CDR1 LGHDT and CDR2 YNNKEL (reference sequence). V was trimmed by 4 bases and J by 6 bases, leaving 13 bases between them.

This TCR was recovered from a human donor in good health. V is TRBV3-1 and J is TRBJ2-7; possibly TRBD2 for D (5 bases). CDR3 in amino acids: CASSLNGGPEQYF. The CDR3 DNA reads TGTGCCAGCAGCCTGAACGGAGGTCCCGAGCAGTACTTC.